This T cell receptor beta chain is from a study of PD-1 blockade in classical Hodgkin lymphoma. Repertoires were generated with immunoSEQ multiplex PCR, while TCRdb's copy carries only in-frame clones and drops some. The table includes 50,000 or so clones, approximately 90% detected once. This CDR3 is 15 amino acids long. Germline V gene data show CDR1 as SGHTS and CDR2 as YDEGEE. The V gene end was trimmed by 4 bases and the J gene end by 2 bases; junction bases not matched to a gene: 6. Every one of the patients relapsed after autologous stem cell transplantation (brentuximab vedotin exposure was variable).

The chain couples TRBV5-8 to TRBJ1-2; 9 bases line up with TRBD1. Sequenced material: peripheral blood mononuclear cells (PBMCs), taken before the second cycle of nivolumab. The source of this sequence is a human donor with classical Hodgkin lymphoma. CDR3 in amino acids: CASSRGQGINYGYTF. The DNA for the CDR3 is TGTGCCAGCAGCCGTGGACAGGGGATAAACTATGGCTACACCTTC.